This T cell receptor (beta chain) was retrieved from a study of shared clonotypes between healthy human individuals. Some clones are missing from TCRdb's copy, which holds only in-frame ones; the method was immunoSEQ multiplex PCR. In the table there are some 1,900,000 clones, about 94% of which are singletons. CD45RO-negative, CCR7-positively selected cells formed the naive CD8 fraction, excluding terminally differentiated effector memory CD45RA+ cells. V was trimmed by 5 bases and J by 5 bases, leaving 16 bases between them. CDR3 size: 14 residues. The germline V gene encodes CDR1 MNHEY and CDR2 SVGAGI.

The sample was naive CD8+ T cells sorted from blood. The chain has TRBV6-5 and TRBJ2-7; D unclear. The sequence was collected from a man aged 18 to 29 in good health. The CDR3 loop is CASSRLRDSDEQYF. In DNA, the CDR3 is TGTGCCAGCAGTCGGTTAAGAGATTCCGACGAGCAGTACTTC.